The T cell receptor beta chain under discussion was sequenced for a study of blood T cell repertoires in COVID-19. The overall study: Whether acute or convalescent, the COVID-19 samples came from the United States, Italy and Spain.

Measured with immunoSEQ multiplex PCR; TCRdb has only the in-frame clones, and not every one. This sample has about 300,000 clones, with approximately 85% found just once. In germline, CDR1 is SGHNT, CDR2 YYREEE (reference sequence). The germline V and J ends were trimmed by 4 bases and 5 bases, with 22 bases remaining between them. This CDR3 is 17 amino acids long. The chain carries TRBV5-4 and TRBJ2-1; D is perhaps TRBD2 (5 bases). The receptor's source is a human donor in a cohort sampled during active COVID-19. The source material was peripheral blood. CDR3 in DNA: TGTGCCAGCAGCCCCGTACCTCAAGGGAGTGGCAACAATGAGCAGTTCTTC. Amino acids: CASSPVPQGSGNNEQFF.